This T cell receptor beta chain derives from a study of post-analysis software for immune sequencing data. Whole-study findings and limits: Patients carried roughly 5 TRBV segments more frequently than controls did, and TRBV5-6, TRBV5-1 and TRBV20-1 were among them.

The V end was cut by 3 bases, the J end by 4 bases, with 22 bases between. The CDR3 is 17 residues long. This clonotype was counted at least ten times. Its matching antigen is unknown. cDNA libraries of TCR beta carried unique molecular identifiers. Via MiXCR, TCRdb re-called the PCR reads, giving one row per CDR3 protein. The data contain approximately 150,000 distinct CDR3 sequences, approximately 30% of them singletons. The rearrangement joins TRBV12-3 or TRBV12-4 to TRBJ2-7; D uncertain. The clonotype originates from a girl aged 10-17 years with multiple sclerosis. The specimen sequenced was blood. CDR3: CASSFIYPVWVPYEQYF. The CDR3 bases are TGTGCCAGCAGTTTTATTTATCCAGTCTGGGTGCCATACGAGCAGTACTTC.